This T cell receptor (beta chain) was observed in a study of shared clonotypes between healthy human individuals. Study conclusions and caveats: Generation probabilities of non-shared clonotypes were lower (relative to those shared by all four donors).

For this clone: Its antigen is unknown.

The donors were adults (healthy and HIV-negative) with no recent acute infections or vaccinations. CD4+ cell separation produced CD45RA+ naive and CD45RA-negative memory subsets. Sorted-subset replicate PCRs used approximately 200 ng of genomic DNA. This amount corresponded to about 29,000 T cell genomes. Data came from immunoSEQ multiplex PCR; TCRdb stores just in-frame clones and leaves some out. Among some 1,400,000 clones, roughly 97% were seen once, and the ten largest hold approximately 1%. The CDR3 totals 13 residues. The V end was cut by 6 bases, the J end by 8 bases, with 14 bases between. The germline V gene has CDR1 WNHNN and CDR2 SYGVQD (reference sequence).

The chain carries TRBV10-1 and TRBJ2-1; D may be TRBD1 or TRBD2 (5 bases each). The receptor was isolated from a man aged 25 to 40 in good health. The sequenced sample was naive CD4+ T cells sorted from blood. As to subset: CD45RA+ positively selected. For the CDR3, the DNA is TGCGCCAGCAGCCGGGACCGCTTCGATGAGCAGTTCTTC. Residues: CASSRDRFDEQFF.